Here is one T cell receptor beta chain with its context. Its specific antigen is unknown. No quality values exist for individual bases; no much larger clone is one base distant. The data were obtained in a study of T cell responses to AZD1222 COVID-19 vaccine listed by TCRdb under 2021. Turning to the overall study: AZD1222 recipients given second doses at about 4 weeks or at about 12 weeks were pooled, since spike-specific TCR depth and breadth were not found to differ between the two schedules. TCR sequencing was performed for about 250 trial participants, of whom roughly 200 were given two doses of AZD1222 and around 26 were given two doses of MenACWY control vaccine. Trial participants were enrolled by age into subgroups of 18-55, 56-69 and 70-plus years, and about 150, 27 and 61 TCR-sequenced participants, respectively, were included in these subgroups.

The CDR3 regions of human TCRbeta chains were subjected to immunosequencing. On the authors' methods: Repertoire TCRs were matched against a reference library of SARS-CoV-2-specific TCRs generated with the MIRA antigen-specificity platform. Breadth was defined as the fraction of unique TCRs that were SARS-CoV-2-associated, and depth was defined as the fraction of total T cells that were SARS-CoV-2-associated. Using the MIRA data, every spike-specific TCR was mapped to the spike region that the TCR reacted to and assigned to either a CD4 or a CD8 class. Log10-transformed breadth and depth values were compared by one-way ANOVA with Sidak's multiple comparisons tests. This is the immuneACCESS table as TCRdb keeps it, with only in-frame sequences that have V and J called. A part of the clones is gone; compared with another copy, unresolved V genes explain less than half, and the rest is unexplained. For V, J and clone size, that table is used; D and trimming come from the DNA. The sample table lists around 140,000 clones, around 90% of them with a count of one. Approximately 1.7% of the sample belongs to the ten largest clones.

The time point label for this specimen denotes: baseline before first vaccination. Vaccinee samples came from UK trials COV001 and COV002, including a single-blind randomized controlled phase 2/3 trial of AZD1222 (ChAdOx1 nCoV-19) in healthy adults. For TCRbeta chain sequencing, PBMC samples were collected from trial participants at day 0 and at day 28 after the second dose. Results the study describes overall, beyond this receptor: Because no day 14 peak-response samples were available, the repertoires could be characterized only after the peak T cell response. After two AZD1222 doses, both the breadth and the depth of spike-specific TCRs were significantly higher than at day 0 and than in MenACWY recipients. Epitopes outside the regions mutated in the B.1.351 and B.1.1.7 variants were reportedly recognized by nearly half of the unique spike-specific TCRs. Conclusions about previously exposed vaccinees are limited because only a handful of AZD1222 recipients were SARS-CoV-2 seropositive at baseline. Most participants were white British and females outnumbered males, and the authors suggested that clonal diversity may have been underestimated. CD4 TCRs associated with the vaccine covered the entire spike protein, and the dominant responses were in regions 160-218 and 743-854. In the small 56-69-year group, the increase in depth fell short of significance, most likely because of low power.

The sequence derives from an adult in good health. The sequenced sample was peripheral blood, obtained on day 0 of AZD1222 vaccination.

Here the CDR3 is given as CASSQTSLGLAGETQYF. Here is the DNA: TGTGCCAGCTCGCAAACGTCCCTGGGTCTAGCGGGAGAGACCCAGTACTTC. Recombination connected TRBV18 to TRBJ2-5; a stretch of 8 junction bases matches TRBD2. The CDR3 sequence holds 17 residues, the cysteine and phenylalanine included. Only CDR3 DNA is held: 51 bases, read in frame from base 1. Looking up the germline V gene yields CDR1 KGHSH and CDR2 LQKENI. Unmatched junction bases come to 16, with V trimmed by 6 bases and J by 4 bases. Supplemented by the reference TRBV18 and TRBJ2-5 proteins around the CDR3, the complete variable domain is NAGVMQNPRHLVRRRGQEARLRCSPMKGHSHVYWYRQLPEEGLKFMVYLQKENIIDESGMPKERFSAEFPKEGPSILRIQQVVRGDSAAYFCASSQTSLGLAGETQYFGPGTRLLVL.